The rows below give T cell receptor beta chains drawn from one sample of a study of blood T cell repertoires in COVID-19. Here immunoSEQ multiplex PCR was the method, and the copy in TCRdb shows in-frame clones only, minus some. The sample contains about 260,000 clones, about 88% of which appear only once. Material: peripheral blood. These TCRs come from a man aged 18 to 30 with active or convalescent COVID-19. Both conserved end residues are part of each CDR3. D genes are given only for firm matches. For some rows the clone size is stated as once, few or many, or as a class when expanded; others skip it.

CDR3 protein: CASSSQRQGNTGELFF
CDR3 DNA: TGTGCCAGCAGTTCTCAGAGACAGGGGAACACCGGGGAGCTGTTTTTT
D gene: TRBD1
J gene: TRBJ2-2
V gene: TRBV6-5
clone size: -

CDR3 protein: CASSEEPPGLVIRQPQHF
CDR3 DNA: TGTGCCAGCAGTGAAGAGCCCCCGGGTTTGGTCATACGTCAGCCCCAGCATTTT
D gene: -
J gene: TRBJ1-5
V gene: TRBV6-1
clone size: -

CDR3 protein: CSVMQRGSNTEAFF
CDR3 DNA: TGCAGCGTCATGCAACGGGGTTCGAACACTGAAGCTTTCTTT
D gene: -
J gene: TRBJ1-1
V gene: TRBV29-1
clone size: -

CDR3 protein: CASSSTGTGLNEQFF
CDR3 DNA: TGCGCCAGCAGCTCCACCGGGACTGGCCTCAATGAGCAGTTCTTC
D gene: -
J gene: TRBJ2-1
V gene: TRBV5-1
clone size: -

CDR3 protein: CASSPSGDTEAFF
CDR3 DNA: TGTGCCAGTAGTCCCTCGGGGGACACTGAAGCTTTCTTT
D gene: -
J gene: TRBJ1-1
V gene: TRBV19
clone size: -

CDR3 protein: CAISESSGLAVDTQYF
CDR3 DNA: TGTGCCATCAGTGAGTCGAGCGGGCTAGCGGTAGATACGCAGTATTTT
D gene: TRBD2
J gene: TRBJ2-3
V gene: TRBV10-3
clone size: -

CDR3 protein: CASSSSGTGYQPQHF
CDR3 DNA: TGTGCCAGCAGCTCATCCGGGACAGGGTATCAGCCCCAGCATTTT
D gene: TRBD1
J gene: TRBJ1-5
V gene: TRBV5-8
clone size: -

CDR3 protein: CASSLQGGGNQPQHF
CDR3 DNA: TGTGCCAGCAGCTTACAGGGAGGGGGCAATCAGCCCCAGCATTTT
D gene: -
J gene: TRBJ1-5
V gene: TRBV7-2
clone size: -

CDR3 protein: CATSSLRTEAFF
CDR3 DNA: TGTGCCACCTCGTCCTTACGGACTGAAGCTTTCTTT
D gene: -
J gene: TRBJ1-1
V gene: TRBV15
clone size: -

CDR3 protein: CASSSYGQYGDEKLFF
CDR3 DNA: TGTGCCAGTAGTTCCTATGGACAGTATGGAGATGAAAAACTGTTTTTT
D gene: -
J gene: TRBJ1-4
V gene: TRBV19
clone size: -

CDR3 protein: CASGFGLAGYNEQFF
CDR3 DNA: TGTGCTAGTGGTTTCGGCCTAGCGGGGTACAATGAGCAGTTCTTC
D gene: TRBD2
J gene: TRBJ2-1
V gene: TRBV12-5
clone size: -

CDR3 protein: CASIWTGDEAFF
CDR3 DNA: TGTGCCAGCATTTGGACAGGGGATGAAGCTTTCTTT
D gene: TRBD1
J gene: TRBJ1-1
V gene: TRBV6-5
clone size: -

CDR3 protein: CASSPGLFNEQFF
CDR3 DNA: TGTGCCAGCAGCCCGGGACTTTTCAATGAGCAGTTCTTC
D gene: -
J gene: TRBJ2-1
V gene: TRBV7-9
clone size: -

CDR3 protein: CSVETSGVEQYF
CDR3 DNA: TGCAGCGTTGAAACGTCGGGGGTCGAGCAGTACTTC
D gene: -
J gene: TRBJ2-7
V gene: TRBV29-1
clone size: -

CDR3 protein: CASSIRGRVGQGTDTQYF
CDR3 DNA: TGTGCCAGTAGTATTAGGGGGAGGGTGGGACAAGGCACAGATACGCAGTATTTT
D gene: -
J gene: TRBJ2-3
V gene: TRBV19
clone size: -

CDR3 protein: CASSLWKQGADTQYF
CDR3 DNA: TGTGCCAGCAGTTTATGGAAACAGGGCGCAGATACGCAGTATTTT
D gene: -
J gene: TRBJ2-3
V gene: TRBV28
clone size: -

CDR3 protein: CASRSGRVLEDTQYF
CDR3 DNA: TGCGCCAGCAGGAGCGGGAGGGTCTTAGAAGATACGCAGTATTTT
D gene: TRBD2
J gene: TRBJ2-3
V gene: TRBV5-1
clone size: -

CDR3 protein: CASSLRTEWDTQYF
CDR3 DNA: TGTGCCAGCAGCCTCAGGACAGAATGGGATACGCAGTATTTT
D gene: -
J gene: TRBJ2-3
V gene: TRBV9
clone size: -

CDR3 protein: CASSISGGSNQPQHF
CDR3 DNA: TGTGCCAGTAGTATTAGCGGAGGAAGCAATCAGCCCCAGCATTTT
D gene: -
J gene: TRBJ1-5
V gene: TRBV19
clone size: -

CDR3 protein: CASAAGGLDEKLFF
CDR3 DNA: TGTGCCAGTGCAGCAGGGGGATTGGATGAAAAACTGTTTTTT
D gene: TRBD1
J gene: TRBJ1-4
V gene: TRBV28
clone size: -

CDR3 protein: CASSALTPNQPQHF
CDR3 DNA: TGTGCCAGCAGCGCTCTGACACCAAATCAGCCCCAGCATTTT
D gene: -
J gene: TRBJ1-5
V gene: TRBV2
clone size: -

CDR3 protein: CASKLSYGTSDTDTQYF
CDR3 DNA: TGTGCCAGCAAGTTAAGCTATGGGACTAGCGACACAGATACGCAGTATTTT
D gene: TRBD2
J gene: TRBJ2-3
V gene: TRBV7-9
clone size: few

CDR3 protein: CASSLYMGEETQYF
CDR3 DNA: TGTGCCAGCAGCTTATACATGGGAGAGGAGACCCAGTACTTC
D gene: -
J gene: TRBJ2-5
V gene: TRBV11-2
clone size: -

CDR3 protein: CASSARFSGANVLTF
CDR3 DNA: TGTGCCAGCAGCGCCCGGTTCTCTGGGGCCAACGTCCTGACTTTC
D gene: -
J gene: TRBJ2-6
V gene: TRBV7-2
clone size: -

CDR3 protein: CASSLRWAGELFF
CDR3 DNA: TGTGCCAGCAGTTTGCGGTGGGCCGGGGAGCTGTTTTTT
D gene: -
J gene: TRBJ2-2
V gene: TRBV12-3/TRBV12-4
clone size: -

CDR3 protein: CASSLVVTVNTEAFF
CDR3 DNA: TGTGCCAGCAGCTTGGTTGTGACAGTGAACACTGAAGCTTTCTTT
D gene: -
J gene: TRBJ1-1
V gene: TRBV11-3
clone size: -

CDR3 protein: CASSVGLAENEQFF
CDR3 DNA: TGTGCCAGCAGTGTTGGACTAGCTGAGAATGAGCAGTTCTTC
D gene: TRBD2
J gene: TRBJ2-1
V gene: TRBV2
clone size: -

CDR3 protein: CASSEVGGGEQYF
CDR3 DNA: TGTGCCAGCAGTGAAGTAGGGGGGGGTGAGCAGTACTTC
D gene: -
J gene: TRBJ2-7
V gene: TRBV6-1
clone size: -

CDR3 protein: CAGRGPTEAFF
CDR3 DNA: TGTGCCGGTAGGGGGCCCACTGAAGCTTTCTTT
D gene: TRBD1
J gene: TRBJ1-1
V gene: TRBV2
clone size: once

CDR3 protein: CASSSPREGPYEKLFF
CDR3 DNA: TGTGCCAGCAGCTCCCCGAGGGAGGGCCCCTATGAAAAACTGTTTTTT
D gene: -
J gene: TRBJ1-4
V gene: TRBV9
clone size: -

CDR3 protein: CASSLDRGRAYEQYF
CDR3 DNA: TGTGCCAGCAGCTTAGATCGCGGGAGAGCCTACGAGCAGTACTTC
D gene: TRBD2
J gene: TRBJ2-7
V gene: TRBV7-2
clone size: -

CDR3 protein: CASSPGAGAYEQYF
CDR3 DNA: TGTGCCAGCAGCCCTGGCGCGGGAGCCTACGAGCAGTACTTC
D gene: TRBD2
J gene: TRBJ2-7
V gene: TRBV7-2
clone size: -

CDR3 protein: CASSFRQGANTGELFF
CDR3 DNA: TGTGCCAGCAGCTTTAGGCAGGGGGCCAACACCGGGGAGCTGTTTTTT
D gene: TRBD1
J gene: TRBJ2-2
V gene: TRBV7-2
clone size: -

CDR3 protein: CASSLGGSISGNTIYF
CDR3 DNA: TGTGCCAGCAGCTTAGGGGGCTCCATCTCTGGAAACACCATATATTTT
D gene: -
J gene: TRBJ1-3
V gene: TRBV11-3
clone size: once

CDR3 protein: CASSRAGQEQFF
CDR3 DNA: TGTGCCAGCAGCCGCGCAGGGCAAGAGCAGTTCTTC
D gene: -
J gene: TRBJ2-1
V gene: TRBV7-3
clone size: -

CDR3 protein: CAIRPQGRQNTEAFF
CDR3 DNA: TGTGCCATCAGACCACAGGGGCGACAGAACACTGAAGCTTTCTTT
D gene: TRBD1
J gene: TRBJ1-1
V gene: TRBV10-3
clone size: few

CDR3 protein: CAITSSATGLSNYGYTF
CDR3 DNA: TGTGCCATCACTAGCTCAGCGACAGGTTTGTCTAACTATGGCTACACCTTC
D gene: -
J gene: TRBJ1-2
V gene: TRBV10-3
clone size: -

CDR3 protein: CASNRVEGETQYF
CDR3 DNA: TGTGCCTCGAACAGGGTCGAAGGGGAGACCCAGTACTTC
D gene: -
J gene: TRBJ2-5
V gene: TRBV24-1
clone size: -

CDR3 protein: CATSDDDRNGYTF
CDR3 DNA: TGTGCCACCAGTGACGATGACAGGAATGGCTACACCTTC
D gene: -
J gene: TRBJ1-2
V gene: TRBV24-1
clone size: -

CDR3 protein: CASSPGPGAQYF
CDR3 DNA: TGTGCCAGCTCACCCGGCCCGGGGGCCCAGTACTTC
D gene: -
J gene: TRBJ2-5
V gene: TRBV18
clone size: -

CDR3 protein: CASSLGPRTGQEKLFF
CDR3 DNA: TGCGCCAGCAGCTTGGGCCCCAGGACAGGGCAAGAAAAACTGTTTTTT
D gene: TRBD1
J gene: TRBJ1-4
V gene: TRBV5-1
clone size: -

CDR3 protein: CASLRQGFVYEQYF
CDR3 DNA: TGTGCCAGCCTAAGACAGGGATTCGTCTACGAGCAGTACTTC
D gene: TRBD1
J gene: TRBJ2-7
V gene: TRBV28
clone size: -

CDR3 protein: CASSTIQNSGNTIYF
CDR3 DNA: TGTGCCAGCTCTACCATACAAAACTCTGGAAACACCATATATTTT
D gene: -
J gene: TRBJ1-3
V gene: TRBV18
clone size: -

CDR3 protein: CASSHPPEGRDTEAFF
CDR3 DNA: TGCGCCAGCAGCCACCCTCCGGAGGGAAGGGACACTGAAGCTTTCTTT
D gene: -
J gene: TRBJ1-1
V gene: TRBV4-1
clone size: -

CDR3 protein: CSGVDSLSYEQYF
CDR3 DNA: TGCAGCGGTGTTGACAGCCTCTCCTACGAGCAGTACTTC
D gene: -
J gene: TRBJ2-7
V gene: TRBV29-1
clone size: -

CDR3 protein: CASRGSLSGRADYEQYF
CDR3 DNA: TGTGCCAGCAGGGGTAGTCTAAGCGGGAGGGCCGACTACGAGCAGTACTTC
D gene: TRBD2
J gene: TRBJ2-7
V gene: TRBV2
clone size: -

CDR3 protein: CASSPPSLSTDTQYF
CDR3 DNA: TGTGCCAGCTCACCACCGTCCCTGAGCACAGATACGCAGTATTTT
D gene: -
J gene: TRBJ2-3
V gene: TRBV18
clone size: -

CDR3 protein: CATSSYNEQFF
CDR3 DNA: TGTGCCACTTCCTCCTACAATGAGCAGTTCTTC
D gene: -
J gene: TRBJ2-1
V gene: TRBV7-6
clone size: -

CDR3 protein: CASSSDRGEETQYF
CDR3 DNA: TGTGCCAGCAGCTCCGACAGGGGGGAGGAGACCCAGTACTTC
D gene: TRBD1
J gene: TRBJ2-5
V gene: TRBV7-2
clone size: -

CDR3 protein: CASSLERSSYNEQFF
CDR3 DNA: TGCGCCAGCAGCTTGGAAAGGAGCTCCTACAATGAGCAGTTCTTC
D gene: -
J gene: TRBJ2-1
V gene: TRBV5-1
clone size: -

CDR3 protein: CASSQDGGDIQYF
CDR3 DNA: TGTGCCAGCAGCCAAGATGGCGGGGACATTCAGTACTTC
D gene: -
J gene: TRBJ2-4
V gene: TRBV3-1/TRBV3-2
clone size: -